This record covers a single T cell receptor (beta chain). Sequencing was performed with immunoSEQ multiplex PCR; in TCRdb, only in-frame clones are kept and a portion is missing. The table has roughly 180,000 clones, 93% seen once. This specimen belongs to a study of control samples from healthy donors and cancer patients. Germline V gives CDR1 LGHDT, CDR2 YNNKEL (reference sequence). Trimming pared 2 bases from V and 7 bases from J, leaving 6 bases between. The CDR3 runs to 13 residues. V is TRBV3-1 (or the pseudogene TRBV3-2) and J is TRBJ1-6; possibly TRBD1 for D (5 bases). The TCR comes from a woman aged 55-70 years in good health. Sequencing input: blood. As DNA, the CDR3 is TGTGCCAGCAGCCAAAAGGGGAATTCACCCCTCCACTTT. Encoded protein: CASSQKGNSPLHF.